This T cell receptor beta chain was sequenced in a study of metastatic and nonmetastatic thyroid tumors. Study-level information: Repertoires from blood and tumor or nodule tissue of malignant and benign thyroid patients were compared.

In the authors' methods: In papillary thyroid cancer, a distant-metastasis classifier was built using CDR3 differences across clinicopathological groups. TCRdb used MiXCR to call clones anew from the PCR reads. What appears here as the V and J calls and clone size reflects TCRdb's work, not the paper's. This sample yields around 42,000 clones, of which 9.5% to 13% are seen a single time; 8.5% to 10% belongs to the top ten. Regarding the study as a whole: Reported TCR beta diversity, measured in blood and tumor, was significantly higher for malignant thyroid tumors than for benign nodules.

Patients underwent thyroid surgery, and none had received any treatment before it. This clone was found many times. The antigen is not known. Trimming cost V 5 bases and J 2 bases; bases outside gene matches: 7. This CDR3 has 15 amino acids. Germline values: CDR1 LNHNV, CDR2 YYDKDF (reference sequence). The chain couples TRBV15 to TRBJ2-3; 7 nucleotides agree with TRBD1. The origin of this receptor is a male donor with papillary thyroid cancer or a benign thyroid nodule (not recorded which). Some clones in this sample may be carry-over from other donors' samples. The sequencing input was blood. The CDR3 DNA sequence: TGTGCCACCAGCGTCCGGGGACAGATCACAGATACGCAGTATTTT. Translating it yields CATSVRGQITDTQYF. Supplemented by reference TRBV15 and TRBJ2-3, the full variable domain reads DAMVIQNPRYQVTQFGKPVTLSCSQTLNHNVMYWYQQKSSQAPKLLFHYYDKDFNNEADTPDNFQSRRPNTSFCFLDIRSPGLGDTAMYLCATSVRGQITDTQYFGPGTRLTVL.